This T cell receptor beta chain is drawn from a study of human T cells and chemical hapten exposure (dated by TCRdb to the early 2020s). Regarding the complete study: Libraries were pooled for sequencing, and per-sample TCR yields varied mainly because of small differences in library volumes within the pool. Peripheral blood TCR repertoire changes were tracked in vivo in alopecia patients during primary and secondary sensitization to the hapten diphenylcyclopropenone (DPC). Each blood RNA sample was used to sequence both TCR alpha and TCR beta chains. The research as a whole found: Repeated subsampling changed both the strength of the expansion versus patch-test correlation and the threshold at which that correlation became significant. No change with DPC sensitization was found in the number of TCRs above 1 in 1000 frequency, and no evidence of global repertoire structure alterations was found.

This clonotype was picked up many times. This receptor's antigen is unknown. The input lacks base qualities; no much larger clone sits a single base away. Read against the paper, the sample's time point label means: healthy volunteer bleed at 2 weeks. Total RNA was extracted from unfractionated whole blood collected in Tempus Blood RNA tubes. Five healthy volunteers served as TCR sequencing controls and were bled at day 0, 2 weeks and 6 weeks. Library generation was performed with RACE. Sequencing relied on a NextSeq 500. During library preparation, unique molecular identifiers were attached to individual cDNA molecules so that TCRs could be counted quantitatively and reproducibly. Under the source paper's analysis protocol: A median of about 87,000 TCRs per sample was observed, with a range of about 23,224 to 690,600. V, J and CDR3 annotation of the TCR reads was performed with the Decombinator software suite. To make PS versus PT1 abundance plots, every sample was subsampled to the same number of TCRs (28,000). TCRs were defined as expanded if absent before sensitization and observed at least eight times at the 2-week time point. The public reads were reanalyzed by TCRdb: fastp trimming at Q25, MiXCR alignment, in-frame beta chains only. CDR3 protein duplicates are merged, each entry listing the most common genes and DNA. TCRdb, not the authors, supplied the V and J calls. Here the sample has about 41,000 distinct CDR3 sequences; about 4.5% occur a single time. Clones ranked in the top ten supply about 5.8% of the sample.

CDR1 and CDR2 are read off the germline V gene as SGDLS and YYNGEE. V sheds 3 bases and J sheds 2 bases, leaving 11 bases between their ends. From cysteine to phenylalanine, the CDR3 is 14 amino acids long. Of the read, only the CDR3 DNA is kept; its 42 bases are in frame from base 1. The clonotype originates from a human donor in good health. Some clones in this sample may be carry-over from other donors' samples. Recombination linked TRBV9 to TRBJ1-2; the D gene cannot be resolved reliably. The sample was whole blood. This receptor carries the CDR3 CASSGRTGNYGYTF. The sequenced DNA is TGTGCCAGCAGCGGGCGGACGGGGAACTATGGCTACACCTTC.